This T cell receptor (beta chain) appears in the sequencing data of a study of T-cell reconstitution after alpha-beta-depleted transplantation in children. General observations from the study: Newly generated T cells supplied most T-cell counts and diversity one year post-transplant. Roughly two months post-transplant, alpha-beta T cells reportedly originated from several hundred graft clones that had expanded. The origin of high day-60 TCRbeta diversity in some patients lay in surviving recipient T cells and thymic progenitors.

Library preparation (for TCRbeta) was performed with unique molecular identifiers. TCRdb reprocessed the PCR reads with MiXCR, giving one entry per CDR3 protein. The sample yields approximately 300,000 distinct CDR3 sequences, 10% seen once. This clonotype has at least ten counts. What it recognizes is unknown. V trimming: 3 bases; J trimming: 3 bases; junction bases outside the gene matches: 8. CDR3 size: 15 residues. The rearrangement links TRBV12-3 or TRBV12-4 to TRBJ2-7; 7 nucleotides line up with TRBD1. The source of this sequence is a boy under three years old with acute myeloid leukemia, due to receive a stem cell transplant. Sample: PBMCs, taken before TCRalphabeta/CD19-depleted stem cell transplant. CDR3 amino acids: CASSFGDSGDYEQYF. Written as DNA, the CDR3 is TGTGCCAGCAGTTTCGGGGACAGTGGGGACTACGAGCAGTACTTC.